The TCR beta chain described here comes from a study of T-cell memory formation after mild COVID-19 (dated by TCRdb to the early 2020s). Turning to the overall study: Most TCR sequence clusters were specific to one of the two donors. In two donors, T-cell clones that expanded and contracted after mild COVID-19 were tracked by sequencing TCRalpha and TCRbeta repertoires over time. The cohort comprised two young, previously healthy adult volunteers, one female and one male. On the study overall, not on this receptor specifically: Only two mild cases were covered in the study, and larger cohorts including severe cases with pre-infection samples were considered necessary. Balanced CD4/CD8 phenotypes were observed for clones contracting from day 15 to 85, whereas a bias towards CD4+ was observed for a second wave of clones expanding from day 15 to 37. Contracting CD4+ clones were found mainly in CM and EM memory subsets, while CD8+ clones were enriched in EMRA. Some responding clones were detected in pre-infection memory, suggesting pre-existing cross-reactive memory T cells joined the SARS-CoV-2 response. SARS-CoV-2 specificity was not confirmed for the second-wave clones peaking on day 37.

The sample holds a few counts of this clonotype. Its antigen is currently not known. The input lacks base qualities; no much larger clone sits a single base away. Ficoll-Paque density gradient centrifugation was the method used to isolate PBMCs. The CDR3 numbers 14 residues from cysteine through phenylalanine. Only CDR3 DNA remains: 42 bases, in frame from the first base. From the germline V gene, CDR1 is MGHRA and CDR2 is YSYEKL. Trimming takes 5 bases off V and 2 bases off J; junction bases not matched to a gene: 5. The sequencer was an Illumina NovaSeq 6000. cDNA libraries for TCRalpha and TCRbeta were prepared by 5'RACE using constant-segment primers, with sample barcodes and unique molecular identifiers added. RNA was extracted from every sample with Trizol reagent. Library amplification was performed in two PCR steps, and a second sample barcode and Illumina TruSeq adapters were introduced in the second step. The libraries were sequenced on an Illumina NovaSeq using 2 x 150 bp paired-end reads. Per the authors' processing: The reads were demultiplexed and collapsed into UMI-guided consensus sequences using migec v1.2.7. Using mixcr v2.1.11, UMI consensuses were aligned to TRA and TRB V and J templates and then assembled into clonotypes. A clonotype was counted as expanded or contracted only when both edgeR and NoisET called the clonotype significant, with the noise models trained on biological replicates. For edgeR calls, the cutoffs were a false discovery rate-adjusted p below 0.01 and a log2 fold-change threshold of 1. As an exploratory analysis of dynamics, PCA with hierarchical clustering was applied to max-normalized trajectories of the 1000 most abundant clonotypes. Separately sequenced CD4+ and CD8+ repertoires were used to assign the CD4 or CD8 phenotype of responding clones. TCRdb trimmed the raw reads at Q25, called clones with MiXCR and kept productive beta chains. Duplicate CDR3 protein sequences are folded into a single record with the most common DNA and genes. The V and J calls here are based on TCRdb, not the publication. This sample holds roughly 610,000 distinct CDR3 sequences; 17% were observed only once. About 7.5% of the sample is held by the ten biggest clonotypes.

The sequence came from an adult woman who had mild COVID-19 (a few samples of this study predate the infection). The sample titles of this study are shuffled in the database, so cell type and time point are left out; the donor was told from shared clones. Recombination joined TRBV4-1 with TRBJ2-7, with 8 central nucleotides matching TRBD2. The sequenced sample was PBMCs or a T cell subset sorted from them (not recorded which). This receptor carries the CDR3 CASSNDGGAYEQYF. The DNA sequence is TGCGCCAGCAGCAACGACGGGGGGGCCTACGAGCAGTACTTC.